The text below deals with one TCR beta chain. V shed 8 bases and J 2 bases; nucleotides not matched to a gene: 3. The CDR3 runs to 13 residues. This record comes from a study of blood T cell repertoires in COVID-19. Study information: Samples taken during acute and convalescent COVID-19 were collected in the United States, Italy and Spain. Sources were T cells, B-cell-depleted T cells, or PBMCs; the material itself was cDNA or gDNA.

How the authors handled the data: Using reference gene primer amplification, nucleated cell counts were estimated. Using immunoSEQ multiplex PCR, the repertoire was profiled, and TCRdb retains in-frame clones only, with some absent. The DNA gave D and trimming, while V, J and clone size come from that table. The sample holds 90,000 to 120,000 clones, almost 85% seen once. The sequence derives from a human donor in a cohort sampled during active COVID-19. Sequences were obtained from peripheral blood. V usage is TRBV12-3 or TRBV12-4 and J usage is TRBJ2-1, with 7 bases identical to TRBD2. CDR3 sequence: CASVLATYNEQFF. The CDR3 DNA reads TGTGCCAGCGTACTAGCGACCTACAATGAGCAGTTCTTC.